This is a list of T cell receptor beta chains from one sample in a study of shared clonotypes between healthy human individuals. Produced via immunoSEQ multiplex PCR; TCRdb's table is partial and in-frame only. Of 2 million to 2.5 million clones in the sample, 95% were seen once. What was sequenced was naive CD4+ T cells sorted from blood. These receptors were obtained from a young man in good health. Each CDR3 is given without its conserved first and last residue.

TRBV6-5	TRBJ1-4	ASKDRGMGEKLF
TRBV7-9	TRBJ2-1	ASSSSGLLEQF
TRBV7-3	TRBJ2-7	ASSPQTGPYEQY
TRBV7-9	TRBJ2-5	ASSPRASGLASQY
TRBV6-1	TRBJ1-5	ASSEGGVDWQPQH
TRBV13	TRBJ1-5	ASSSRGASQPQH
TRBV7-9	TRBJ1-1	ASNQDSLTEAF
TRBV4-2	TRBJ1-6	ASSQDGTGVYNSPLH
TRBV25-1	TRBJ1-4	ASSRTGNEKLF
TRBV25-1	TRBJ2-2	ASSESWTGSTGELF
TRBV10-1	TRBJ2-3	ASSESGVSTDTQY
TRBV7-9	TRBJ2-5	ASSSGTSIRETQY
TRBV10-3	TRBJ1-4	AISEGGQGNEKLF
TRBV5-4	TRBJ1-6	ASSLEWGSPLH
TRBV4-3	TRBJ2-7	ASSQNPPEGNVNEQY
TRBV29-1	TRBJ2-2	SVELIPDTGELF
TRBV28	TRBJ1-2	ASSVGGLPSYGYT
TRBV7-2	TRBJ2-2	ASSFGREGPGELF
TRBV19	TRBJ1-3	ASSTTGGRDGNTIY
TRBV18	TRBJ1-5	ASSPSENQPQH
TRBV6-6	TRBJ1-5	ASTLQGSNQPQH
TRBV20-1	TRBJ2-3	SARGRDTQY
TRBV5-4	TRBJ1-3	ASSLGQASGNTIY
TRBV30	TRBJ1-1	AWRDRKYTEAF
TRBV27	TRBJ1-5	ASSAQGGNQPQH
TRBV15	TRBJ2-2	ATSRVGGLKTGELF
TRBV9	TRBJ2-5	ASSPPRTGFGETQY
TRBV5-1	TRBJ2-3	ASSLGAGTSTDTQY